This entry is about one T cell receptor (beta chain). Its antigen is not identified. The germline gives CDR1 MNHNY, CDR2 SVGAGI (reference sequence). J lost 1 base, V lost 10 bases, and 4 bases had no gene match. The CDR3 spans 12 residues. This sample is part of a study of OX40 agonist ivuxolimab in advanced cancers. The wider study: Partial responses occurred in Three dose-escalation patients, one with hepatocellular carcinoma and two with cutaneous melanoma.

Only in-frame clones appear in the TCRdb table, and some are missing; sequencing was by immunoSEQ multiplex PCR. The sample contains around 67,000 clones, roughly nine tenths of which appear only once. Overall study findings and caveats: CD8+ T cells averaged more expanded clones than CD4+.

Sequences were derived from CD4+ or CD8+ T cells sorted from blood, sampled in a trial of the OX40 agonist ivuxolimab. The chain joins TRBV6-6 to TRBJ2-7; 7 bases match TRBD2. The TCR was taken from an adult with an advanced solid tumor such as melanoma, head and neck, liver or kidney cancer. The CDR3 here is CATGGSSYEQYF. For the CDR3, the DNA is TGTGCCACAGGCGGGAGTTCCTACGAGCAGTACTTC.